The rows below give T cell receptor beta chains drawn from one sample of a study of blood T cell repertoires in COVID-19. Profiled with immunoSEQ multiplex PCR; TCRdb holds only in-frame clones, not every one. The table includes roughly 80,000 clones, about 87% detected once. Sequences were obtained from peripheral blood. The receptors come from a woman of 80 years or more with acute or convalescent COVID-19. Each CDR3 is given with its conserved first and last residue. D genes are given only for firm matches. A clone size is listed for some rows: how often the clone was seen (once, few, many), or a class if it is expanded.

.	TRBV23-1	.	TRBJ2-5	TGCGCCAGCAGTCAAGGGGGCATGGGAGAGACCCAGTACTTC	CASSQGGMGETQYF
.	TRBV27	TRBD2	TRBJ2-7	TGTGCCAGCAGTCCGAGACTAGCGGGAGATGACGAGCAGTACTTC	CASSPRLAGDDEQYF
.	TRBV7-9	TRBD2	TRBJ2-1	TGTGCCAGCAGCCCTCCAAGCGGTACTTTGCGGGGGAACAATGAGCAGTTCTTC	CASSPPSGTLRGNNEQFF
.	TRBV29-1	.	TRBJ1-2	TGCAGCGTCCGGACAGCCTATGGCTACACCTTC	CSVRTAYGYTF
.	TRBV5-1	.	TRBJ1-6	TGCGCCAGCAGCTCCTCCGGGACTATCAATTCACCCCTCCACTTT	CASSSSGTINSPLHF
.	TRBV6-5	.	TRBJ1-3	TGTGCCAGCAGTTCGGGGGGGACGAGCTCTGGAAACACCATATATTTT	CASSSGGTSSGNTIYF
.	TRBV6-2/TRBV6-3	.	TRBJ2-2	TGTGCCAGCAGTTTTGGGGGACTCAACACCGGGGAGCTGTTTTTT	CASSFGGLNTGELFF
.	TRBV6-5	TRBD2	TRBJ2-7	TGTGCCAGCAGCCCCGGGGGGAGCTCCTACGAGCAGTACTTC	CASSPGGSSYEQYF
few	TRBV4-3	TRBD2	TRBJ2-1	TGCGCCAGCGCCCAGTGGGCTAGCGGACTCAATGAGCAGTTCTTC	CASAQWASGLNEQFF
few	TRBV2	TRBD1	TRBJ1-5	TGTGCCAGCAGTGCCGCGACAGGGATTGGAAATCAGCCCCAGCATTTT	CASSAATGIGNQPQHF
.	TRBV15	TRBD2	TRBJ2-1	TGTGCCACCAAGGTGGGCGGGGGGGCCCCCGATGAGCAGTTCTTC	CATKVGGGAPDEQFF
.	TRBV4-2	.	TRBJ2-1	TGTGCCAGCAGCCCCCCGAAGGCGGGACCGACCAATGAGCAGTTCTTC	CASSPPKAGPTNEQFF
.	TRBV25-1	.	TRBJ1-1	TGTGCCAGCAGTGACGGGGTAAAAGCTTTCTTT	CASSDGVKAFF
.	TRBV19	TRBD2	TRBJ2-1	TGTGCCAGTAGTACGCGGGAGAGGATGTGGAATGAGCAGTTCTTC	CASSTRERMWNEQFF
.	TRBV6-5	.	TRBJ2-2	TGTGCCAGCAACAAGGGACAAGGGAACACCGGGGAGCTGTTTTTT	CASNKGQGNTGELFF
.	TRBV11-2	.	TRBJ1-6	TGTGCCAGCAGGCCGGCAGGTAAATCACCCCTCCACTTT	CASRPAGKSPLHF
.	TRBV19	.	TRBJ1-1	TGTGCCAGTAGTCACGAGAGGAACACTGAAGCTTTCTTT	CASSHERNTEAFF
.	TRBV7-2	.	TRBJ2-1	TGTGCCAGCAGCTTAGTCAGGGTCAATGAGCAGTTCTTC	CASSLVRVNEQFF
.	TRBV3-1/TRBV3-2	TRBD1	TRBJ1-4	TGTGCCAGCAGCAGGGGACAGGGAATACTAAATCAAAAACTGTTTTTT	CASSRGQGILNQKLFF
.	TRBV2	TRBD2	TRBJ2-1	TGTGCCAGCAAAAGAACTAGCGTCTACAATGAGCAGTTCTTC	CASKRTSVYNEQFF
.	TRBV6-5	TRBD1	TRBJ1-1	TGTGCCAGCAGTTACTCGGGACAGGGCCACACTGAAGCTTTCTTT	CASSYSGQGHTEAFF
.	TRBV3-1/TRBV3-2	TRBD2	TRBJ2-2	TGTGCCAGCAGCCAAGTGGCTAGCGGGAGAGGGACCGGGGAGCTGTTTTTT	CASSQVASGRGTGELFF
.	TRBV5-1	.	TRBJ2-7	TGCGCCAGCAGCTTCGAGGGAGGTCCCTACGAGCAGTACTTC	CASSFEGGPYEQYF
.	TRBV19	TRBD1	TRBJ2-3	TGTGCCACCAAACAACAGGGGGCCTGGGATACGCAGTATTTT	CATKQQGAWDTQYF
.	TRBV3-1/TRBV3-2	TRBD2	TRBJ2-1	TGTGCCAGCAGCCCGGCGCGGGGGGGGGTCAATGAGCAGTTCTTC	CASSPARGGVNEQFF
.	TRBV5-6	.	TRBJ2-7	TGTGCCAGCAGCTTCGGAAGGGTCGGGGGCTACGAGCAGTACTTC	CASSFGRVGGYEQYF
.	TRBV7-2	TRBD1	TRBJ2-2	TGTGCCAGCAGCTTAGTTGCAGGGGGCGACACCGGGGAGCTGTTTTTT	CASSLVAGGDTGELFF
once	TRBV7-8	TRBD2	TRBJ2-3	TGTGCCAGCAGCTTGCGGGAGGGCACAGATACGCAGTATTTT	CASSLREGTDTQYF
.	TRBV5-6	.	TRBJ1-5	TGTGCCAGCAGCTCCGGGAAACAGCCCCAGCATTTT	CASSSGKQPQHF
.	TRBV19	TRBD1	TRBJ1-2	TGTGCCAGTAGTATGGCGGGATCTACAGGGGCCTACTATGGCTACACCTTC	CASSMAGSTGAYYGYTF
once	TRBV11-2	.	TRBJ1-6	TGTGCCAGCAGCTTAGAACAGGGTGGTTCACCCCTCCACTTT	CASSLEQGGSPLHF
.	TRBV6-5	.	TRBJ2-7	TGTGCCAGCAGTAACGGAGAGGCCTACGAGCAGTACTTC	CASSNGEAYEQYF
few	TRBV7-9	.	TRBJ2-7	TGTGCCAGCAGCTTAGGGCAGGAGCAGTACTTC	CASSLGQEQYF
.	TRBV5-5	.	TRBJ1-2	TGTGCCAGCAGCTCCGGGCCCCATGAGGGAGGCTACACCTTC	CASSSGPHEGGYTF
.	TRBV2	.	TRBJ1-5	TGTGCCAGCAGTAATTTGGACAGTTCCGGTGCGAGCAATCAGCCCCAGCATTTT	CASSNLDSSGASNQPQHF
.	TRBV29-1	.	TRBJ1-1	TGCAGCGTCCACATGAACACTGAAGCTTTCTTT	CSVHMNTEAFF
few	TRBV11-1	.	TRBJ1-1	TGTGCCAGCAGCTTAGGTGACATGGCGGGGGCTTTCTTT	CASSLGDMAGAFF
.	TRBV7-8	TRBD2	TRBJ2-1	TGTGCCAGCGGACCTAGCGGGAGCTCTTACAATGAGCAGTTCTTC	CASGPSGSSYNEQFF
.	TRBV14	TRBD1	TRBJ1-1	TGTGCCAGCAGCCGCTGGACAGGGCGGGCCTACAACCCTGAAGCTTTCTTT	CASSRWTGRAYNPEAFF
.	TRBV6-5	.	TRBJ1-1	TGTGCCAGCAAACTTGTCAAGAACACTGAAGCTTTCTTT	CASKLVKNTEAFF
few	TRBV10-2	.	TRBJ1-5	TGCGCCAGCAGTAGCCAGGGCAATCAGCCCCAGCATTTT	CASSSQGNQPQHF
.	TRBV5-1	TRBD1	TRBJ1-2	TGCGCCAGCAGCCCCCTGGGGACAGCCTCTAACTATGGCTACACCTTC	CASSPLGTASNYGYTF
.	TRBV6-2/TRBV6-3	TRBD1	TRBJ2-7	TGTGCCAGCAGTTCCCGACAGGGTAAAGACTTC	CASSSRQGKDF
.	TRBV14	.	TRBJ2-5	TGTGCCAGCAGCCAACCCCCGGGAAGGACCCAGTACTTC	CASSQPPGRTQYF
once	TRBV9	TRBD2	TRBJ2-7	TGTGCCAGCAGCGTGGACCCTAGCGGGAGTTCCACCTTCCACGAGCAGTACTTC	CASSVDPSGSSTFHEQYF
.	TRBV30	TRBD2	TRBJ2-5	TGTGCCTGGAGTTCCGGGGCGGGAGCGGGGGAGACCCAGTACTTC	CAWSSGAGAGETQYF
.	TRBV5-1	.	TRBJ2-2	TGCGCCAGCAGCTTGGCGACTCCGAACACCGGGGAGCTGTTTTTT	CASSLATPNTGELFF
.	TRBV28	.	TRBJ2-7	TGTGCCAGCACCACCCCCCAGGGCTACGAGCAGTACTTC	CASTTPQGYEQYF
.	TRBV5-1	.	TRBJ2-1	TGCGCCAGCAGCTTGGCGGGGGCGGGAGACTCCCCTAAGAAGTTCTTC	CASSLAGAGDSPKKFF
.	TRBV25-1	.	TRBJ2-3	TGTGCCAGCAACCCCGGGACAGATACGCAGTATTTT	CASNPGTDTQYF
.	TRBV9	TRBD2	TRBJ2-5	TGTGCCAGCAGCCCGGGGGGGTTGGGAGAGACCCAGTACTTC	CASSPGGLGETQYF
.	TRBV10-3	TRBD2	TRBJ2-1	TGTGCCATCAGTGGGACTAGCGGGAGTTTGGGTGAGCAGTTCTTC	CAISGTSGSLGEQFF
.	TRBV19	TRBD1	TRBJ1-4	TGTGCCAGTAGCCCCAGGGGGCTGCTTACGGGGGAAAAACTGTTTTTT	CASSPRGLLTGEKLFF
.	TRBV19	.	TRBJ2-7	TGTGCCAGTAGTCCCGGACACGGACCCTACGAGCAGTACTTC	CASSPGHGPYEQYF
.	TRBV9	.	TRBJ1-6	TGTGCCAGCAGCGTAGGAGATAGTAGTAATTCACCCCTCCACTTT	CASSVGDSSNSPLHF